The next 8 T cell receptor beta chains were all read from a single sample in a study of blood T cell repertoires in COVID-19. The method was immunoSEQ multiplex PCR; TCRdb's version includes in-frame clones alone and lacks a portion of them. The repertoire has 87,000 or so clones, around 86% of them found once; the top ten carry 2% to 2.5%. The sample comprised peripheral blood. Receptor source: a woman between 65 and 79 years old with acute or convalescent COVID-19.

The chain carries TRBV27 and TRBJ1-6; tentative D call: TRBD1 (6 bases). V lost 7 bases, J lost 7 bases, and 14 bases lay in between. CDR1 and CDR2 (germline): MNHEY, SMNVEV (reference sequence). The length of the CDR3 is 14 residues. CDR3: CASMEDSLNSPLHF. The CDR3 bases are TGTGCCAGCATGGAGGACAGTCTAAATTCACCCCTCCACTTT.

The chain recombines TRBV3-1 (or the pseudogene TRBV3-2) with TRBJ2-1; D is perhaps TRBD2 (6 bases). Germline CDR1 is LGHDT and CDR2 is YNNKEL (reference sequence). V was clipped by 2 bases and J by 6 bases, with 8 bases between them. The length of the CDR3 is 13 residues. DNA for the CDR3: TGTGCCAGCAGCCAATTCGGGGGCAATGAGCAGTTCTTC. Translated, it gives CASSQFGGNEQFF.

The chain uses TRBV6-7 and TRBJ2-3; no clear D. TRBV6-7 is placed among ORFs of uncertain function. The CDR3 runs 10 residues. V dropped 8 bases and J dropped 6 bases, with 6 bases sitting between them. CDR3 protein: CASFGDTQYF. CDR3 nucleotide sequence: TGTGCCAGCTTCGGGGATACGCAGTATTTT.

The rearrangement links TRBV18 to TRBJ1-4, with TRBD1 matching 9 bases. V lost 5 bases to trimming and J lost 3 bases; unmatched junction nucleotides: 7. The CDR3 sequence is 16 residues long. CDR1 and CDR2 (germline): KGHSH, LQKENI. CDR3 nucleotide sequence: TGTGCCAGCTCAAGGACAGGGGTATCGGCTAATGAAAAACTGTTTTTT. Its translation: CASSRTGVSANEKLFF.

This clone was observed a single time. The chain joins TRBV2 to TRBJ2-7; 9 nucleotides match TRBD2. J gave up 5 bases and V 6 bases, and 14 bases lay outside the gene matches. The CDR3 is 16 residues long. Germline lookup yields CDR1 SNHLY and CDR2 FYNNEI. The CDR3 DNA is TGTGCCAGCAGAACCCTGAGCGGGGGGCTTAAGGACGAGCAGTACTTC. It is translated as CASRTLSGGLKDEQYF.

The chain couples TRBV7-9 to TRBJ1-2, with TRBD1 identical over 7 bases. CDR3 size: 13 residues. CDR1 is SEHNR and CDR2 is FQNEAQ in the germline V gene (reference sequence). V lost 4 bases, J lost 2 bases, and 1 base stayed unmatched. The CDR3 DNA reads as TGTGCCAGCAGCTGGGACAGCAACTATGGCTACACCTTC. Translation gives CASSWDSNYGYTF.

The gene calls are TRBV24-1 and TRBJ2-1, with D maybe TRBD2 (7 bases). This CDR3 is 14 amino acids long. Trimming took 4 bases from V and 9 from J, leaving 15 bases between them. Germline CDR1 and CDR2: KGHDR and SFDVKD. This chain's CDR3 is CATSEPRGAAEQFF. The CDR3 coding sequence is TGTGCCACCAGTGAGCCCCGGGGGGCCGCTGAGCAGTTCTTC.

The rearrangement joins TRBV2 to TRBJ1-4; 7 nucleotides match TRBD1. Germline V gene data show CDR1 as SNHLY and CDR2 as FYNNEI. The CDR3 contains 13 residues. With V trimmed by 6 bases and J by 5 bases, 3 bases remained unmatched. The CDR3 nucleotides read TGTGCCAGCAGACAGGGGTCGAATGAAAAACTGTTTTTT. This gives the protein CASRQGSNEKLFF.